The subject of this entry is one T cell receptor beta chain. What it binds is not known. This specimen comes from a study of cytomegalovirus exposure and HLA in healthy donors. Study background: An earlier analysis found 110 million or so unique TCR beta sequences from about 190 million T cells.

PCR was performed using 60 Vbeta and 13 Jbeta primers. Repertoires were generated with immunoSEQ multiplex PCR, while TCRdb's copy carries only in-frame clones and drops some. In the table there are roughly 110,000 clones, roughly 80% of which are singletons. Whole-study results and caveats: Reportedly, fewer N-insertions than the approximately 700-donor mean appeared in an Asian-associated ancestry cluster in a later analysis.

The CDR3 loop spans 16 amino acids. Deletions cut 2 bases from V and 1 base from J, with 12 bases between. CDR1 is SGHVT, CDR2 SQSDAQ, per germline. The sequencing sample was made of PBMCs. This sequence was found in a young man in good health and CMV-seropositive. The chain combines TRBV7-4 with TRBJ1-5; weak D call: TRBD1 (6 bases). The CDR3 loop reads CASSLQDSTSNQPQHF. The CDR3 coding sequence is TGTGCCAGCAGCTTACAGGACAGTACCAGCAATCAGCCCCAGCATTTT. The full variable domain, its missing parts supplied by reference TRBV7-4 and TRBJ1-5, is GAGVSQSPRYKVAKRGRDVALRCDSISGHVTLYWYRQTLGQGSEVLTYSQSDAQRDKSGRPSGRFSAERPERSVSTLKIQRTEQGDSAVYLCASSLQDSTSNQPQHFGDGTRLSIL.